The clone carrying this T cell receptor beta chain occurred a few times. Its target is unknown. These data come from a study of cytomegalovirus exposure and HLA in healthy donors. Study conclusions and caveats: Subsequent analysis of the 120 or so validation repertoires found a tendency for first-cohort TCR clusters to co-occur.

The assay was immunoSEQ multiplex PCR, and TCRdb's table has in-frame clones only and misses some. In the table there are 150,000 to 200,000 clones, about 79% of which are singletons. In germline, CDR1 is SGHDT, CDR2 YYEEEE. The junction had 9 bases not matched to a gene; V was cut back by 4 bases and J by 1 base. The CDR3 covers 16 residues. The chain recombines TRBV5-6 with TRBJ2-5, with TRBD2 identical over 8 bases. Sequenced input: PBMCs. The receptor's source is a woman in her 30s in good health and CMV-seropositive. CDR3 region: CASSPRSTSGQETQYF. CDR3 DNA: TGTGCCAGCAGCCCAAGATCCACTAGCGGCCAAGAGACCCAGTACTTC.